This T cell receptor (beta chain) was obtained from a study of spatial heterogeneity in lung cancer. This clonotype was recorded a few times. Each CDR3 protein is one row after TCRdb ran MiXCR on the 5' RACE reads. In the table there are about 82,000 distinct CDR3 sequences, roughly 12% of which are singletons. The time point was: sample taken at primary tumor resection. Sequencing of whole RNA from tumor, nontumor lung or frozen PBMC involved no sorting. The clonotype comes from a male donor with early-stage non-small cell lung cancer. The source was PBMCs, collected at surgery.

The CDR3 protein is CAIPKAGENTGELFF. The CDR3 DNA follows: TGTGCCATCCCGAAGGCAGGGGAGAATACCGGGGAGCTGTTTTTT. The rearrangement links TRBV10-3 to TRBJ2-2; tentatively, D is TRBD1 (6 bases). Germline V gene lookup returns CDR1 ENHRY and CDR2 SYGVKD. Between the trimmed V and J ends, which lost 8 bases and 5 bases, there was a span of 18 bases. The CDR3 contains 15 residues.